Below, 28 T cell receptor beta chains from the same sample are listed, as sequenced in a study of blood T cell repertoires in COVID-19. Assay: immunoSEQ multiplex PCR; the TCRdb copy retains only in-frame clones and omits some. The sample comprises under 200,000 clones, approximately 81% of which are singletons, and less than 10% rests with the top ten. Sequencing used peripheral blood. The receptors shown here come from an older woman with COVID-19, enrolled during active disease.

The V and J genes are TRBV7-9 and TRBJ1-6; 9 bases are a match to TRBD1. CDR1 and CDR2 from the germline V gene are SEHNR and FQNEAQ (reference sequence). The CDR3 sequence is 16 residues long. The V gene end was trimmed by 5 bases and the J gene end by 4 bases; junction bases not matched to a gene: 6. CDR3 in amino acids: CASSHGQGFYNSPLHF. In DNA form, the CDR3 reads TGTGCCAGCAGCCATGGACAGGGGTTTTATAATTCACCCCTCCACTTT.

Concerning this clone itself: Sequence at one end of the junction differs from germline and may be a read error. The CDR3 loop is CASTPGQGSPESF. The CDR3 region has the DNA TGTGCCAGCACACCGGGACAGGGGTCACCCGAGTCCTTC. The rearrangement joins TRBV12-3 or TRBV12-4 to TRBJ1-2, with 10 bases aligning to TRBD1. The CDR3 has 13 residues.

The V gene is TRBV19, the J gene TRBJ2-7; TRBD2 matches at 15 bases. The germline V gene has CDR1 LNHDA and CDR2 SQIVND (reference sequence). V lost 3 bases and J lost 3; bases outside the gene matches: 3. CDR3 size: 16 residues. CDR3 residues: CASSIGTSGRIYEQYF. Here the CDR3 DNA reads TGTGCCAGTAGTATTGGGACTAGCGGGAGGATCTACGAGCAGTACTTC.

CDR3 nucleotides: TGTGCCAGCAGCTTGGAGGCAGGAAATAACTATGGCTACACCTTC. Protein: CASSLEAGNNYGYTF. This chain uses TRBV5-4 with TRBJ1-2; no reliable D call. This CDR3 has 15 residues. Trimming took 0 bases from V and 1 from J, leaving 10 bases between them. The germline gives CDR1 SGHNT, CDR2 YYREEE (reference sequence).

The rearrangement uses TRBV4-2 and TRBJ1-5; 7 bases agree with TRBD1. Germline CDR1 is LGHNA and CDR2 is YNFKEQ. The trim removed 1 base at V and 5 bases at J, leaving 5 bases unmatched. The CDR3 totals 15 residues. This CDR3 reads CASSQVDREYQPQHF. CDR3 coding DNA: TGTGCCAGCAGCCAAGTTGACAGGGAGTATCAGCCCCAGCATTTT.

This clone appeared once. The chain recombines TRBV4-1 with TRBJ2-3; D possibly corresponds to TRBD2 (6 bases). CDR3 size: 15 residues. In germline, CDR1 is MGHRA, CDR2 YSYEKL. The V end was cut by 1 base, the J end by 6 bases, with 14 bases between. The CDR3 DNA follows: TGCGCCAGCAGCCAAGCCCGTAGGCTAGCGGATACGCAGTATTTT. Its translation: CASSQARRLADTQYF.

V gene TRBV12-5 combines with J gene TRBJ2-1, with 8 nucleotides matching TRBD2. Germline assignment: CDR1 LGHNT and CDR2 FRNRAP. J was trimmed by 5 bases and V by 0 bases; bases with no gene match: 9. The CDR3 is made up of 17 amino acids. The CDR3 DNA reads TGTGCTAGTGGTTTGGTACTTTCCGGGAGGGAGGACAATGAGCAGTTCTTC. Translated, it gives CASGLVLSGREDNEQFF.

This chain joins TRBV5-6 and TRBJ2-2; 7 positions match TRBD1. The CDR3 is made up of 15 amino acids. V dropped 0 bases and J dropped 3; count of bases not matched to a gene: 2. Germline assignment: CDR1 SGHDT and CDR2 YYEEEE. Here the CDR3 DNA reads TGTGCCAGCAGCTTGGTGCAGGGGGACACCGGGGAGCTGTTTTTT. Translating gives CASSLVQGDTGELFF.

The CDR3 nucleotides are TGTGCCAGCAAGAATGGAGGAAGCTCCTACGAGCAGTACGTC. This sequence encodes CASKNGGSSYEQYV. The chain carries TRBV28 and TRBJ2-7, with a possible D match to TRBD2 (5 bases). The CDR3 length is 14 residues. Germline CDR1 reads MDHEN; CDR2 reads SYDVKM. V was cut by 7 bases and J by 0 bases, with 13 bases left in between.

This clone was counted a few times. The chain has TRBV4-1 and TRBJ2-7; D remains unclear. CDR1 and CDR2 (germline): MGHRA, YSYEKL. The CDR3 runs to 14 residues. Trimming left V 0 bases short and J 2 bases short, with 8 bases between. CDR3 DNA sequence: TGCGCCAGCAGCCAAGAGGGCGTAACCTACGAGCAGTACTTC. Translating gives CASSQEGVTYEQYF.

The rearrangement uses TRBV30 and TRBJ1-2; a possible D gene is TRBD1 (6 bases). Germline-derived CDR1 and CDR2 are GTSNPN and SVGIG (reference sequence). The CDR3 sequence is 14 residues long. CDR3 loop: CAQTTQGGVSGYTF. CDR3 nucleotide sequence: TGTGCACAAACAACACAGGGCGGAGTAAGCGGCTACACCTTC.

The rearrangement joins TRBV2 to TRBJ1-2; TRBD1 matches at 10 bases. The CDR3 totals 15 residues. The germline V gene has CDR1 SNHLY and CDR2 FYNNEI. The chain's CDR3 is CVSAGTGATIYGYTF. The CDR3 DNA reads TGTGTCTCCGCTGGGACAGGGGCCACAATCTATGGCTACACCTTC. Full variable domain (missing parts from reference TRBV2 and TRBJ1-2): EPEVTQTPSHQVTQMGQEVILRCVPISNHLYFYWYRQILGQKVEFLVSFYNNEISEKSEIFDDQFSVERPDGSNFTLKIRSTKLEDSAMYFCVSAGTGATIYGYTFGSGTRLTVV.

This chain links TRBV6-5 with TRBJ1-4, with 7 bases identical to TRBD1. V shed 7 bases, J shed 8 bases, and the junction held 7 bases outside the gene matches. Germline CDR1 reads MNHEY; CDR2 reads SVGAGI. CDR3 length: 13 residues. The CDR3 is CASNHGDSEKLFF. The CDR3 DNA reads as TGTGCCAGCAATCATGGGGACAGCGAAAAACTGTTTTTT.

J is TRBJ2-1 and V is TRBV24-1; 7 bases line up with TRBD2. Per the germline V gene, CDR1 is KGHDR and CDR2 is SFDVKD. J gave up 5 bases and V 4 bases, and 7 bases lay outside the gene matches. The CDR3 spans 15 residues. This chain's CDR3 is CATSDPGGRNNEQFF. The DNA for the CDR3 is TGTGCCACCAGTGACCCGGGGGGTCGGAACAATGAGCAGTTCTTC.

The chain uses TRBV3-1 (or the pseudogene TRBV3-2) and TRBJ1-3, with D unclear. Per the germline V gene, CDR1 is LGHDT and CDR2 is YNNKEL (reference sequence). CDR3 size: 12 residues. V dropped 0 bases and J dropped 8 bases, with 5 bases sitting between them. This CDR3 reads CASSQDLDTIYF. For the CDR3, the DNA is TGTGCCAGCAGCCAAGATCTAGACACCATATATTTT.

This clone appeared once. This chain uses TRBV7-3 with TRBJ2-3; 9 bases align to TRBD1. Germline assignment: CDR1 SGHTA and CDR2 FQGTGA. The junction had 4 bases not matched to a gene; V was cut back by 0 bases and J by 6 bases. CDR3 length equals 15 residues. For the CDR3, the DNA is TGTGCCAGCAGCTTAACGGGACAGGGAGGGGATACGCAGTATTTT. Its translation: CASSLTGQGGDTQYF.

This clone was found a few times. The chain couples TRBV2 to TRBJ1-2, with 11 bases fitting TRBD1. V trimming: 5 bases; J trimming: 7 bases; junction bases outside the gene matches: 6. Looked up from germline, CDR1 is SNHLY and CDR2 is FYNNEI. CDR3 length: 14 amino acids. CDR3 in DNA: TGTGCCAGCAGTCGGGACAGGGGGAGTGGTGGCTACACCTTC. This encodes CASSRDRGSGGYTF.

V and J are TRBV27 and TRBJ1-1, with 10 bases lining up with TRBD1. The CDR3 length is 16 residues. The V and J ends lost 6 bases and 1 base, in that order; junction bases with no gene match: 8. Germline V CDR1 and CDR2: MNHEY, SMNVEV (reference sequence). The CDR3 nucleotides read TGTGCCAGCAGGAGACAGGGGGCCACGAGGAACACTGAAGCTTTCTTT. This sequence encodes CASRRQGATRNTEAFF.

This clone was found once. V and J are TRBV18 and TRBJ2-2, with 9 bases that match TRBD1. V lost 2 bases to trimming and J lost 1 base; unmatched junction nucleotides: 5. Germline CDR1 reads KGHSH; CDR2 reads LQKENI. This CDR3 has 17 amino acids. The CDR3 DNA reads as TGTGCCAGCTCACCAACAGGACAGGGGAAGAACACCGGGGAGCTGTTTTTT. Translating gives CASSPTGQGKNTGELFF.

J is TRBJ1-1 and V is TRBV29-1; 7 bases line up with TRBD1. CDR1 is SQVTM, CDR2 ANQGSEA, per germline. The CDR3 length is 12 residues. J gave up 3 bases and V 6 bases, and 4 bases lay outside the gene matches. The CDR3 coding sequence is TGCAGCGTCCTACAGGGGTACACTGAAGCTTTCTTT. This gives the protein CSVLQGYTEAFF.

V is TRBV13 and J is TRBJ2-2, with TRBD2 as a possible D gene (6 bases). This CDR3 is 15 amino acids long. Germline V gene sequence: CDR1 PRHDT, CDR2 FYEKMQ (reference sequence). The ends were cut back, 5 bases at V and 0 bases at J, with 10 bases in the middle. CDR3 residues: CASSHTGANTGELFF. CDR3 DNA sequence: TGTGCCAGCAGCCACACGGGGGCGAACACCGGGGAGCTGTTTTTT.

The chain uses TRBV3-1 (or the pseudogene TRBV3-2) and TRBJ2-3, with TRBD2 identical over 11 bases. The junction had 4 bases not matched to a gene; V was cut back by 1 base and J by 4 bases. The V gene's germline CDR1 is LGHDT and CDR2 YNNKEL (reference sequence). The CDR3 totals 16 residues. CDR3: CASSQGLAGFSDTQYF. The CDR3, as DNA: TGTGCCAGCAGCCAAGGACTAGCGGGGTTTTCAGATACGCAGTATTTT.

J is TRBJ1-3 and V is TRBV7-6; the D gene is possibly TRBD1 (6 bases). The CDR3 runs 17 residues. CDR1 SGHVS and CDR2 FNYEAQ come from the germline V gene. The V gene lost 3 bases and the J gene lost 0 bases, with 15 bases spanning the gap. The CDR3 loop is CASSFVGGRISGNTIYF. For the CDR3, the DNA is TGTGCCAGCAGCTTTGTAGGGGGACGGATCTCTGGAAACACCATATATTTT.

This chain connects TRBV6-5 to TRBJ2-5; unclear D gene. Trimming removed 5 bases from V and 3 bases from J, with 13 bases in between. The CDR3 extends over 14 amino acids. Germline CDR1 and CDR2: MNHEY and SVGAGI. CDR3 DNA: TGTGCCAGCAGTAACCGCGCGGTAGAAGAGACCCAGTACTTC. Translating it yields CASSNRAVEETQYF.

The chain recombines TRBV12-3 or TRBV12-4 with TRBJ2-1; D perhaps matches TRBD2 (6 bases). The CDR3 length is 13 residues. V gave up 6 bases and J gave up 8 bases, with 14 bases separating them. The CDR3 DNA reads TGTGCCAGCAGCAAGCGACTAGTTGATGAGCAGTTCTTC. Encoded protein: CASSKRLVDEQFF.

CDR3 amino acids: CASSDSRGRGSPLHF. In DNA form, the CDR3 reads TGTGCCAGCAGTGATTCACGGGGTCGGGGTTCACCCCTCCACTTT. The genes are TRBV27 and TRBJ1-6, with D unclear. This CDR3 spans 15 amino acids. V lost 5 bases to trimming and J lost 9 bases, with 17 bases between them. Germline V CDR1 and CDR2: MNHEY, SMNVEV (reference sequence).

The chain employs TRBV6-5 and TRBJ2-1; D is perhaps TRBD2 (6 bases). Per the germline V gene, CDR1 is MNHEY and CDR2 is SVGAGI. Trimming removed 0 bases at V and 0 bases at J, with 9 bases between. The CDR3 contains 16 residues. CDR3 amino acids: CASSYSGGASYNEQFF. The CDR3 DNA reads TGTGCCAGCAGTTACTCGGGCGGGGCCTCCTACAATGAGCAGTTCTTC.

The CDR3 spells CASSLAGTSGRPPGETQYF. DNA of the CDR3: TGCGCCAGCAGCTTGGCGGGGACTAGCGGGAGGCCCCCGGGGGAGACCCAGTACTTC. This sequence joins TRBV5-1 and TRBJ2-5; 15 bases line up with TRBD2. The CDR3 sequence is 19 residues long. V lost 0 bases to trimming and J lost 5 bases; unmatched junction nucleotides: 11. Germline CDR1 SGHRS, CDR2 YFSETQ.